The 30 T cell receptor beta chains in this list originate from one sample, sequenced in a study of PD-L1 blockade in urothelial cancer. This table comes from immunoSEQ multiplex PCR, and its TCRdb copy is limited to in-frame clones, with some not included. The sample contains around 38,000 clones, 75% to 90% of which appear only once. Time point noted: peripheral blood 6 weeks after treatment start. The source material was PBMCs, sampled around atezolizumab (anti-PD-L1) treatment. The receptors here all came from a man aged 60 to 75 with urothelial cancer.

V is TRBV5-6 and J is TRBJ1-3; TRBD1 is a possible D gene (6 bases). The CDR3 is 12 amino acids. Trimming took 2 bases from V and 16 from J, leaving 16 bases between them. Germline lookup yields CDR1 SGHDT and CDR2 YYEEEE. The CDR3: CASSFSPGQIYF. Written as DNA, the CDR3 is TGTGCCAGCAGCTTCAGCCCTGGACAGATTTATTTT.

This clone was counted between two and nine times. V gene TRBV10-3 combines with J gene TRBJ1-2; no reliable D call. CDR1 is ENHRY, CDR2 SYGVKD, per germline. Between the trimmed V and J ends, which lost 0 bases and 7 bases, there was a span of 3 bases. The CDR3 has 11 amino acids. The DNA for the CDR3 is TGTGCCATCAGTGAGTCCGGTGGCTACACCTTC. Its translation is CAISESGGYTF.

The rearrangement uses TRBV4-3 and TRBJ1-2; 7 bases are shared with TRBD1. The CDR3 consists of 16 residues. The V and J ends lost 4 bases and 0 bases, in that order; junction bases with no gene match: 8. CDR1 LGHNA and CDR2 YSLEER come from the germline V gene. This CDR3 reads CASSRRTGGANYGYTF. In nucleotides, the CDR3 is TGCGCCAGCAGCCGCAGGACAGGTGGAGCTAACTATGGCTACACCTTC.

The rearrangement uses TRBV29-1 and TRBJ1-2, with 8 bases lining up with TRBD1. The CDR3 is 13 residues long. Trimming removed 7 bases from V and 4 bases from J; junction bases left unmatched: 8. CDR1 SQVTM and CDR2 ANQGSEA come from the germline V gene. In DNA form, the CDR3 reads TGCAGCGATACGACAGGGGTCGGCTATGGCTACACCTTC. Translation gives CSDTTGVGYGYTF.

This clone was detected only once. The chain uses TRBV7-9 and TRBJ2-2; D uncertain. Deletions cut 4 bases from V and 7 bases from J, with 13 bases between. Germline V gene data show CDR1 as SEHNR and CDR2 as FQNEAQ (reference sequence). There are 14 residues in the CDR3. CDR3 sequence reads: CASSSLSRDGELFF. The CDR3 DNA is TGTGCCAGCAGCTCCCTATCTCGAGACGGGGAGCTGTTTTTT.

The J gene is TRBJ2-1, the V gene TRBV6-1, with 8 bases lining up with TRBD2. Trimming removed 6 bases from V and 5 bases from J; junction bases left unmatched: 6. This CDR3 contains 14 residues. The germline V gene encodes CDR1 MNHNS and CDR2 SASEGT. The CDR3 loop is CASRPGGVDNEQFF. The CDR3 nucleotides read TGTGCCAGCAGACCCGGGGGGGTGGACAATGAGCAGTTCTTC.

This chain uses TRBV19 with TRBJ1-1; 7 nucleotides align to TRBD1. CDR1 and CDR2 (germline): LNHDA, SQIVND (reference sequence). V shed 7 bases, J shed 2 bases, and the junction held 7 bases outside the gene matches. This CDR3 region has 14 residues. In DNA form, the CDR3 reads TGTGCCAGTAATGCACAGGGGAGAAACACTGAAGCTTTCTTT. The encoded protein is CASNAQGRNTEAFF.

V usage is TRBV19 and J usage is TRBJ1-1; 8 positions match TRBD1. J lost 8 bases, V lost 6 bases, and 5 bases had no gene match. This CDR3 contains 12 residues. CDR1 is LNHDA and CDR2 is SQIVND in the germline V gene (reference sequence). The CDR3 reads CASRERTGEAFF. CDR3 DNA sequence: TGTGCCAGTAGGGAACGGACAGGGGAAGCTTTCTTT.

The chain has TRBV6-6 and TRBJ1-2; 7 bases line up with TRBD1. There are 13 residues in the CDR3. From germline, CDR1 is MNHNY and CDR2 SVGAGI (reference sequence). Losses at the gene ends were 5 bases for V and 1 base for J; bases not matched to a gene: 1. CDR3 amino acids: CASSRQGNYGYTF. The CDR3 DNA is TGTGCCAGCAGTCGACAGGGTAACTATGGCTACACCTTC.

The chain is built from TRBV7-2 and TRBJ1-3; D possibly corresponds to TRBD1 (6 bases). Trimming cost V 3 bases and J 4 bases, with 13 bases left between them. Germline CDR1 is SGHTA and CDR2 is FQGNSA. CDR3 size: 15 residues. CDR3 sequence: CASSFNRASGNTIYF. The CDR3 DNA is TGTGCCAGCAGCTTCAACAGGGCATCGGGAAACACCATATATTTT.

V and J are TRBV25-1 and TRBJ2-3, with D unresolved. The germline CDR1 and CDR2 sequences are MGHDK and SYGVNS. V dropped 2 bases and J dropped 0 bases, with 6 bases sitting between them. CDR3 size: 14 residues. CDR3: CASSEVSSTDTQYF. The CDR3, as DNA: TGTGCCAGCAGTGAAGTCAGTAGCACAGATACGCAGTATTTT.

The chain joins TRBV5-1 to TRBJ1-4; TRBD1 is a possible D gene (6 bases). CDR1 and CDR2 from the germline V gene are SGHRS and YFSETQ. Trimming removed 4 bases from V and 7 bases from J, with 17 bases in between. The CDR3 length is 15 residues. DNA for the CDR3: TGCGCCAGCAGCCCAGGGGAGGGTGTCAGTGAAAAACTGTTTTTT. This encodes CASSPGEGVSEKLFF.

The V and J genes are TRBV5-1 and TRBJ2-7; 10 nucleotides agree with TRBD1. The CDR3 is 14 amino acids. Germline CDR1 SGHRS, CDR2 YFSETQ. V shed 4 bases, J shed 6 bases, and the junction held 7 bases outside the gene matches. The CDR3 DNA reads TGCGCCAGCAGCAGTCCCGGGACAGGGGTCGAGCAGTACTTC. Translated, it gives CASSSPGTGVEQYF.

V gene TRBV5-4 combines with J gene TRBJ1-1, with a tentative D call TRBD1 (6 bases). This CDR3 has 15 amino acids. V lost 7 bases and J lost 1, with 17 bases in between. CDR1 SGHNT and CDR2 YYREEE come from the germline V gene (reference sequence). The CDR3 DNA reads as TGTGCCAGCGGGGTAGCCGGGACACCGAACACTGAAGCTTTCTTT. Its translation: CASGVAGTPNTEAFF.

The rearrangement joins TRBV7-2 to TRBJ2-2; 10 bases are shared with TRBD2. There are 17 residues in the CDR3. Germline lookup yields CDR1 SGHTA and CDR2 FQGNSA. The ends lost 5 bases at V and 6 bases at J; junction bases unmatched: 12. The CDR3 is CASSIFSSGSRPGELFF. The CDR3 region has the DNA TGTGCCAGCAGCATCTTCTCTAGCGGGAGTCGGCCCGGGGAGCTGTTTTTT.

The chain joins TRBV5-1 to TRBJ2-5, with 9 bases lining up with TRBD1. With V trimmed by 3 bases and J by 5 bases, 11 bases remained unmatched. The CDR3 is made up of 16 amino acids. Germline CDR1 SGHRS, CDR2 YFSETQ. CDR3 sequence reads: CASSSRPGQGRETQYF. The DNA for the CDR3 is TGCGCCAGCAGCTCAAGACCGGGACAGGGACGGGAGACCCAGTACTTC.

The V gene is TRBV21-1, the J gene TRBJ2-3; TRBD2 reflects the table's D call only, with no check against the DNA. TRBV21-1 has pseudogene status. CDR3 length: 18 residues. The CDR3 sequence is CASSKVKRGDPSTDTQYF. The DNA of the CDR3 is TGTGCCAGCAGCAAAGTTAAGCGGGGAGATCCTAGCACAGATACGCAGTATTTT.

This chain links TRBV29-1 with TRBJ2-3; TRBD1 agrees at 8 bases. J gave up 4 bases and V 0 bases, and 6 bases lay outside the gene matches. Germline V gene lookup returns CDR1 SQVTM and CDR2 ANQGSEA. This CDR3 contains 15 residues. Here the CDR3 reads CSVEDRDRGADTQYF. The CDR3 DNA reads as TGCAGCGTTGAAGATCGAGACAGGGGCGCAGATACGCAGTATTTT.

This clone has only one observation. The chain is built from TRBV6-6 and TRBJ2-7, with D uncertain. Trimming took 0 bases from V and 10 from J, leaving 13 bases between them. Germline lookup yields CDR1 MNHNY and CDR2 SVGAGI (reference sequence). The CDR3 covers 13 residues. The CDR3 is CASSYSVVVEQYF. The DNA for the CDR3 is TGTGCCAGCAGTTACTCCGTGGTAGTTGAACAGTACTTC.

V usage is TRBV19 and J usage is TRBJ1-6; D is perhaps TRBD1 (5 bases). The CDR3 runs to 15 residues. CDR1 is LNHDA and CDR2 is SQIVND in the germline V gene (reference sequence). V gave up 4 bases and J gave up 5 bases, with 12 bases separating them. CDR3 residues: CASSKVGRDNSPLHF. The CDR3 DNA reads TGTGCCAGTAGTAAAGTAGGCAGGGATAATTCACCCCTCCACTTT.

The chain recombines TRBV6-1 with TRBJ1-1; 9 bases align to TRBD1. The CDR3 consists of 15 residues. V lost 5 bases and J lost 1; bases outside the gene matches: 5. Germline assignment: CDR1 MNHNS and CDR2 SASEGT. CDR3 in amino acids: CASSFGQGTNTEAFF. Written as DNA, the CDR3 is TGTGCCAGCAGTTTCGGACAGGGGACGAACACTGAAGCTTTCTTT.

The chain has TRBV27 and TRBJ2-1; 11 bases fit TRBD2. With V trimmed by 5 bases and J by 4 bases, 10 bases remained unmatched. Germline assignment: CDR1 MNHEY and CDR2 SMNVEV (reference sequence). The CDR3 length is 17 residues. This CDR3 is CASSHDPGLAAYNEQFF. The CDR3 coding sequence is TGTGCCAGCAGTCACGATCCGGGACTAGCGGCATACAATGAGCAGTTCTTC.

The gene calls are TRBV5-1 and TRBJ2-1; possibly TRBD2 for D (6 bases). V lost 0 bases, J lost 0 bases, and 16 bases lay in between. Germline CDR1 is SGHRS and CDR2 is YFSETQ. This CDR3 is 18 amino acids long. The CDR3, as DNA: TGCGCCAGCAGCTTGGAAGGCCAGCGGGCTCTCTCCTACAATGAGCAGTTCTTC. It encodes CASSLEGQRALSYNEQFF. Drawing the rest from reference TRBV5-1 and TRBJ2-1, the complete variable domain is KAGVTQTPRYLIKTRGQQVTLSCSPISGHRSVSWYQQTPGQGLQFLFEYFSETQRNKGNFPGRFSGRQFSNSRSEMNVSTLELGDSALYLCASSLEGQRALSYNEQFFGPGTRLTVL.

This clone has only one observation. The chain is built from TRBV6-5 and TRBJ1-5, with TRBD1 matching over 11 bases. The CDR3 covers 15 residues. The V gene end was trimmed by 5 bases and the J gene end by 6 bases; junction bases not matched to a gene: 6. Looked up from germline, CDR1 is MNHEY and CDR2 is SVGAGI. The CDR3 protein is CASSRTGGTSQPQHF. DNA for the CDR3: TGTGCCAGCAGTAGGACAGGGGGCACTAGTCAGCCCCAGCATTTT.

On this clone itself: This CDR3 is also generated by other DNA sequences in the sample. This chain connects TRBV5-1 to TRBJ1-3, with no clear D. Germline values: CDR1 SGHRS, CDR2 YFSETQ. Trimming stripped 1 base from V and 0 bases from J, with 5 bases between. The CDR3 has 14 residues. CDR3 in amino acids: CASSLRGSGNTIYF. The CDR3 coding sequence is TGCGCCAGCAGCTTGCGGGGCTCTGGAAACACCATATATTTT.

This sequence joins TRBV6-6 and TRBJ2-2, with TRBD1 matching 7 bases. CDR3 length: 14 amino acids. V trimming: 6 bases; J trimming: 2 bases; junction bases outside the gene matches: 3. In germline, CDR1 is MNHNY, CDR2 SVGAGI (reference sequence). The CDR3 here is CASRRQGNTGELFF. The CDR3 bases are TGTGCCAGCAGACGACAGGGTAACACCGGGGAGCTGTTTTTT.

The chain carries TRBV6-1 and TRBJ1-4; perhaps TRBD1 as D (6 bases). CDR1 and CDR2 (germline): MNHNS, SASEGT. V lost 6 bases and J 6 bases, leaving 17 bases between the germline ends. The CDR3 extends over 15 amino acids. The CDR3 sequence is CASRRIQGGDEKLFF. Here the CDR3 DNA reads TGTGCCAGCAGAAGAATACAGGGAGGGGATGAAAAACTGTTTTTT.

This clone was seen only once. This rearrangement joins TRBV27 to TRBJ1-2; TRBD1 agrees at 10 bases. V shed 6 bases, J shed 2 bases, and the junction held 12 bases outside the gene matches. The germline CDR1 and CDR2 sequences are MNHEY and SMNVEV (reference sequence). The CDR3 is 17 amino acids. CDR3 residues: CASRSLPGTGENYGYTF. The CDR3 DNA follows: TGTGCCAGCAGATCCTTGCCCGGGACAGGGGAAAACTATGGCTACACCTTC.

This chain uses TRBV9 with TRBJ2-1; 14 bases match TRBD2. This CDR3 spans 12 amino acids. V shed 7 bases and J 9 bases; nucleotides not matched to a gene: 0. In germline, CDR1 is SGDLS, CDR2 YYNGEE. CDR3 DNA: TGTGCCAGCGGACTAGCGGGAGGTGAGCAGTTCTTC. As protein: CASGLAGGEQFF. The whole variable domain, remainder taken from reference TRBV9 and TRBJ2-1, is DSGVTQTPKHLITATGQRVTLRCSPRSGDLSVYWYQQSLDQGLQFLIQYYNGEERAKGNILERFSAQQFPDLHSELNLSSLELGDSALYFCASGLAGGEQFFGPGTRLTVL.

The rearrangement joins TRBV30 to TRBJ2-2, with 8 nucleotides matching TRBD1. The germline V gene has CDR1 GTSNPN and CDR2 SVGIG (reference sequence). With 3 bases clipped from V and 4 bases from J, the junction kept 1 base outside the gene matches. This CDR3 is built from 13 residues. The CDR3 region is CAWRTGATGELFF. The CDR3 nucleotides are TGTGCCTGGAGGACAGGGGCCACCGGGGAGCTGTTTTTT.